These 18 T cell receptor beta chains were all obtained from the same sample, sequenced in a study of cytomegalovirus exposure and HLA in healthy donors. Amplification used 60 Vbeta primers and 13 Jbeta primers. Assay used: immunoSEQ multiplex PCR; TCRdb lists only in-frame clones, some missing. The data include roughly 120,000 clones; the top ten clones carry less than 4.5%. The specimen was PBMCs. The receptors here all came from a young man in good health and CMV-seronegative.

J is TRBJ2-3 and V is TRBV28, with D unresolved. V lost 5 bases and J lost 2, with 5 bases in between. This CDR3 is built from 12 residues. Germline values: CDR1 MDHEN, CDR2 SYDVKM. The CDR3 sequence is CASSLVTDTQYF. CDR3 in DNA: TGTGCCAGCAGTCTAGTCACAGATACGCAGTATTTT.

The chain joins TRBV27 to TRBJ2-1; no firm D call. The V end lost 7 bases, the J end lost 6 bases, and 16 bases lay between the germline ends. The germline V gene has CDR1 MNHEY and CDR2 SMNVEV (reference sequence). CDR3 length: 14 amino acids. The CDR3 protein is CASTLLNSGNEQFF. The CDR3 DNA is TGTGCCAGCACCCTTCTTAATAGTGGCAATGAGCAGTTCTTC.

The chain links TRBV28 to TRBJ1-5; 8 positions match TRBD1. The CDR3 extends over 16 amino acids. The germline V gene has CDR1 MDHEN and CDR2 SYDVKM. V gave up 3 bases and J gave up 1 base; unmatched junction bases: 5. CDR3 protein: CASSFRGRGSNQPQHF. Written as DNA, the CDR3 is TGTGCCAGCAGTTTCAGGGGGCGCGGAAGCAATCAGCCCCAGCATTTT.

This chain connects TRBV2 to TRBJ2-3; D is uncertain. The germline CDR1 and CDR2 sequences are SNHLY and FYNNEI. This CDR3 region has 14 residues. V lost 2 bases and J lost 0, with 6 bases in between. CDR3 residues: CASSEYVSTDTQYF. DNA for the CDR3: TGTGCCAGCAGTGAATATGTCAGCACAGATACGCAGTATTTT.

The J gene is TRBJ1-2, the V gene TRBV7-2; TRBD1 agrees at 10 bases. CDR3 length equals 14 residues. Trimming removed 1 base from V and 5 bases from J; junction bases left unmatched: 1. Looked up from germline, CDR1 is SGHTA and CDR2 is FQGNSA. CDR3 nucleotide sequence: TGTGCCAGCAGCTTAGGGACAGGGGGATATGGCTACACCTTC. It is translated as CASSLGTGGYGYTF.

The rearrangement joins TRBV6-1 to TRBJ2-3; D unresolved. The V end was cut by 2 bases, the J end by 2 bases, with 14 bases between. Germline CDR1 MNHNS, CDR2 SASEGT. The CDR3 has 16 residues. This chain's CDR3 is CASSEMVLLVTDTQYF. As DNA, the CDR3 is TGTGCCAGCAGTGAAATGGTACTATTGGTCACAGATACGCAGTATTTT.

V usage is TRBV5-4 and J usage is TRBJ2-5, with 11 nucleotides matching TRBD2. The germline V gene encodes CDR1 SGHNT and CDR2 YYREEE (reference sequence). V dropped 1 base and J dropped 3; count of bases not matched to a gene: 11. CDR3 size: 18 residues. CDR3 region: CASSLYGRATSGEETQYF. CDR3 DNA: TGTGCCAGCAGCTTGTATGGAAGGGCGACTAGCGGGGAAGAGACCCAGTACTTC.

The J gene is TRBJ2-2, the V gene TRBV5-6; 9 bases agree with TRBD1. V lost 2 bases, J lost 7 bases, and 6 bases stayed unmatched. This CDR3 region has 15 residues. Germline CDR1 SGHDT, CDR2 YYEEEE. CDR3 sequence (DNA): TGTGCCAGCAGCTTCGGGGACAGGGCGGGCGGGGAGCTGTTTTTT. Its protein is CASSFGDRAGGELFF.

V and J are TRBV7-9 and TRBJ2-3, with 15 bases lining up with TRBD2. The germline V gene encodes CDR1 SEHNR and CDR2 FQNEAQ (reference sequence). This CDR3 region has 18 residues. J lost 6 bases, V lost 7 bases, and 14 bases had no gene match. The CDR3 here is CASIPFGLAGGPLDTQYF. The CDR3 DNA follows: TGTGCCAGCATCCCTTTTGGACTAGCGGGGGGGCCGTTGGATACGCAGTATTTT. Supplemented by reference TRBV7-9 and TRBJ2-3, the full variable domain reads DTGVSQNPRHKITKRGQNVTFRCDPISEHNRLYWYRQTLGQGPEFLTYFQNEAQLEKSRLLSDRFSAERPKGSFSTLEIQRTEQGDSAMYLCASIPFGLAGGPLDTQYFGPGTRLTVL.

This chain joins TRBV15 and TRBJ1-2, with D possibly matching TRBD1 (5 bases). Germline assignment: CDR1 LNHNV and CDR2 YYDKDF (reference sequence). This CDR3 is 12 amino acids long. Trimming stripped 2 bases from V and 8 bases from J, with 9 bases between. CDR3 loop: CATSRQGSGYTF. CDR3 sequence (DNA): TGTGCCACCAGCAGACAGGGCTCGGGCTACACCTTC.

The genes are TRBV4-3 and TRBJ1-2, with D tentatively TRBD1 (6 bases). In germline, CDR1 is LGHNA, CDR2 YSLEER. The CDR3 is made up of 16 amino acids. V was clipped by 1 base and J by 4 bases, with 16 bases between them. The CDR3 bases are TGCGCCAGCAGCCAAGTCCGGCAGGGGAGTTCCTATGGCTACACCTTC. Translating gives CASSQVRQGSSYGYTF.

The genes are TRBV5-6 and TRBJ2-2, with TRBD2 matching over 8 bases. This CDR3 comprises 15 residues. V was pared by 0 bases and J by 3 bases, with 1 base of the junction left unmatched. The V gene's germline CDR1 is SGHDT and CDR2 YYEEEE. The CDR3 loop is CASSLGGGYTGELFF. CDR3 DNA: TGTGCCAGCAGCTTGGGCGGGGGGTACACCGGGGAGCTGTTTTTT.

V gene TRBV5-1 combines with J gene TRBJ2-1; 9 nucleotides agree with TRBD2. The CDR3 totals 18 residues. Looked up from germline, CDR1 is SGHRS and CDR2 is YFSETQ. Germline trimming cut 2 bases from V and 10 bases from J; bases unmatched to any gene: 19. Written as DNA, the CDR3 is TGCGCCAGCAGCTTCGGTCCAGCGGGGGGCCTCTCTGGTCTCGAGCAGTTCTTC. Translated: CASSFGPAGGLSGLEQFF.

This CDR3 is CASRGSNEQFF. The CDR3 region has the DNA TGTGCCAGCAGGGGGAGCAATGAGCAGTTCTTC. J is TRBJ2-1 and V is TRBV6-5, with D tentatively TRBD2 (5 bases). The CDR3 is made up of 11 amino acids. V was clipped by 6 bases and J by 6 bases, with 6 bases between them. CDR1 is MNHEY and CDR2 is SVGAGI in the germline V gene.

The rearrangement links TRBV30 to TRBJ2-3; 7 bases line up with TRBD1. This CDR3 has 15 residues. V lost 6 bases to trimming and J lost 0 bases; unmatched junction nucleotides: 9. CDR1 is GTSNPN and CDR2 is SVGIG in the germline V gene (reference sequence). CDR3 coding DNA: TGTGCCTGCTCCCCCGGGACAGCTAGCACAGATACGCAGTATTTT. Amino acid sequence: CACSPGTASTDTQYF.

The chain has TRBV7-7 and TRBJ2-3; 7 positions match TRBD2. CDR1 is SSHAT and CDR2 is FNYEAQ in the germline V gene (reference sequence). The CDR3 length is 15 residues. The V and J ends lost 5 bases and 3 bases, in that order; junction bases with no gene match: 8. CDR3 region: CASSPGWRGTDTQYF. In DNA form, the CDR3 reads TGTGCCAGCAGCCCGGGGTGGCGGGGGACAGATACGCAGTATTTT.

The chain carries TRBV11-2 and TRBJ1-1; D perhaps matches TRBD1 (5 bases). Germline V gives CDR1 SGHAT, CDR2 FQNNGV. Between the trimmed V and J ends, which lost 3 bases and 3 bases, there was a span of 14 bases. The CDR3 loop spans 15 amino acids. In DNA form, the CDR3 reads TGTGCCAGCAGCTTGGAGGGGCAGTGGTACACTGAAGCTTTCTTT. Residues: CASSLEGQWYTEAFF.

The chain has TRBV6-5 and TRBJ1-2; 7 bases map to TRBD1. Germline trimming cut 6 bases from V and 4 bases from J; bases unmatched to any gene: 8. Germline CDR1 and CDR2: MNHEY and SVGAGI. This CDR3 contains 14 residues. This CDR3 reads CASREMTGSYGYTF. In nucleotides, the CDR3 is TGTGCCAGCAGGGAGATGACAGGGAGCTATGGCTACACCTTC.